The 22 T cell receptor beta chains below all came from one sample that was sequenced in a study of blood T cell repertoires in COVID-19. Assay: immunoSEQ multiplex PCR; the TCRdb copy retains only in-frame clones and omits some. The table shows about 280,000 clones, with 89% occurring only once. Material: peripheral blood. These receptors were collected from a woman aged 40 to 50 who had recovered from COVID-19.

The gene calls are TRBV7-9 and TRBJ1-1, with TRBD1 matching 9 bases. The CDR3 contains 14 residues. Germline loops: CDR1 SEHNR, CDR2 FQNEAQ (reference sequence). Unmatched junction bases numbered 9, after V lost 2 bases and J lost 11 bases. CDR3 loop: CASSLLGGQGMAFF. In DNA, the CDR3 is TGTGCCAGCAGCTTATTGGGGGGACAGGGAATGGCTTTCTTT.

This clone was detected only a few times. The chain combines TRBV4-2 with TRBJ1-5; the match to TRBD1 covers 9 bases. Germline CDR1 reads LGHNA; CDR2 reads YNFKEQ. The CDR3 extends over 15 amino acids. V lost 3 bases and J lost 3; bases outside the gene matches: 3. In DNA, the CDR3 is TGTGCCAGCAGCCAGGGACAGGGAGACAATCAGCCCCAGCATTTT. This encodes CASSQGQGDNQPQHF.

The chain joins TRBV6-2 or TRBV6-3 to TRBJ2-7, with 8 bases lining up with TRBD2. Germline V gives CDR1 MNHEY, CDR2 SVGEGT. V was pared by 4 bases and J by 0 bases, with 2 bases of the junction left unmatched. The length of the CDR3 is 14 residues. CDR3 sequence reads: CASSWSGSSYEQYF. The CDR3 region has the DNA TGTGCCAGCAGTTGGAGCGGGAGCTCCTACGAGCAGTACTTC.

The chain employs TRBV2 and TRBJ1-6; 9 positions match TRBD1. CDR3 length: 14 amino acids. V lost 4 bases and J lost 10; bases outside the gene matches: 5. The germline V gene has CDR1 SNHLY and CDR2 FYNNEI. The CDR3 protein is CASSARTGESPLHF. In DNA, the CDR3 is TGTGCCAGCAGTGCCCGGACAGGGGAGTCACCCCTCCACTTT.

The rearrangement uses TRBV19 and TRBJ2-3, with 7 bases aligning to TRBD2. Germline V gene data show CDR1 as LNHDA and CDR2 as SQIVND (reference sequence). The CDR3 runs 15 residues. The V gene end was trimmed by 6 bases and the J gene end by 1 base; junction bases not matched to a gene: 7. The CDR3 protein is CASRGGTIGTDTQYF. In DNA, the CDR3 is TGTGCCAGTAGGGGCGGGACTATTGGCACAGATACGCAGTATTTT.

The chain uses TRBV3-1 (or the pseudogene TRBV3-2) and TRBJ2-2, with TRBD1 matching over 7 bases. CDR1 and CDR2 (germline): LGHDT, YNNKEL (reference sequence). J gave up 8 bases and V 3 bases, and 9 bases lay outside the gene matches. The CDR3 totals 15 residues. CDR3 in amino acids: CASSQGTAMVGELFF. As DNA, the CDR3 is TGTGCCAGCAGCCAGGGGACAGCCATGGTGGGGGAGCTGTTTTTT.

The rearrangement links TRBV18 to TRBJ1-2, with D perhaps matching TRBD1 (5 bases). Trimming removed 0 bases from V and 4 bases from J, with 9 bases in between. Germline V lookup: CDR1 KGHSH, CDR2 LQKENI. The CDR3 extends over 14 amino acids. The CDR3 bases are TGTGCCAGCTCACCACCAGGGGAGGGCTATGGCTACACCTTC. Its translation is CASSPPGEGYGYTF.

J is TRBJ2-5 and V is TRBV2; TRBD1 matches at 7 bases. V was pared by 5 bases and J by 2 bases, with 8 bases of the junction left unmatched. The CDR3 runs to 15 residues. The germline V gene has CDR1 SNHLY and CDR2 FYNNEI. The CDR3 coding sequence is TGTGCCAGCAGTCGAGCCGGGACAGCACAAGAGACCCAGTACTTC. Translated: CASSRAGTAQETQYF.

This clone came up once. This chain connects TRBV5-8 to TRBJ2-7, with D possibly being TRBD1 (5 bases). Germline CDR1 SGHTS, CDR2 YDEGEE. The CDR3 sequence is 17 residues long. Trimming shortened V by 3 bases and J by 4 bases, and 23 bases separated the two germline ends. Here the CDR3 DNA reads TGTGCCAGCAGCTCGTTGCACAGCCTAAGGGGCTCTTACGAGCAGTACTTC. This translates into CASSSLHSLRGSYEQYF.

This clone was seen a few times. The chain employs TRBV7-6 and TRBJ2-6; 8 bases agree with TRBD2. The CDR3 is 19 residues long. The trim removed 1 base at V and 2 bases at J, leaving 10 bases unmatched. Germline assignment: CDR1 SGHVS and CDR2 FNYEAQ. CDR3 sequence reads: CASSLGGSGRGTGANVLTF. The CDR3 DNA is TGTGCCAGCAGCTTAGGCGGGAGCGGGAGAGGAACTGGGGCCAACGTCCTGACTTTC. The entire variable domain, with the rest obtained from reference TRBV7-6 and TRBJ2-6, is as follows: GAGVSQSPRYKVTKRGQDVALRCDPISGHVSLYWYRQALGQGPEFLTYFNYEAQQDKSGLPNDRFSAERPEGSISTLTIQRTEQRDSAMYRCASSLGGSGRGTGANVLTFGAGSRLTVL.

The J gene is TRBJ2-7, the V gene TRBV5-1; 12 positions match TRBD2. V lost 1 base and J lost 2; bases outside the gene matches: 4. The germline gives CDR1 SGHRS, CDR2 YFSETQ. CDR3 length equals 16 residues. The CDR3 region has the DNA TGCGCCAGCAGCTTGATGGGACTAGCGGGTACCTACGAGCAGTACTTC. Translation gives CASSLMGLAGTYEQYF.

This chain joins TRBV7-9 and TRBJ1-1; D remains ambiguous. Trimming removed 1 base at V and 12 bases at J, with 12 bases between. CDR3 size: 12 residues. The V gene's germline CDR1 is SEHNR and CDR2 FQNEAQ (reference sequence). The CDR3 protein is CASSLEAGISFF. The CDR3 bases are TGTGCCAGCAGCTTAGAAGCGGGGATCTCTTTCTTT. The full variable domain, in which reference TRBV7-9 and TRBJ1-1 provide the parts outside the CDR3, is DTGVSQNPRHKITKRGQNVTFRCDPISEHNRLYWYRQTLGQGPEFLTYFQNEAQLEKSRLLSDRFSAERPKGSFSTLEIQRTEQGDSAMYLCASSLEAGISFFGQGTRLTVV.

The V and J genes are TRBV27 and TRBJ2-4, with 8 positions matching TRBD2. With 5 bases clipped from V and 8 bases from J, the junction kept 8 bases outside the gene matches. Germline V lookup: CDR1 MNHEY, CDR2 SMNVEV (reference sequence). The CDR3 totals 14 residues. CDR3 DNA sequence: TGTGCCAGCAGTATAGGGACTAGTTTAGACATTCAGTACTTC. Protein product: CASSIGTSLDIQYF.

The chain employs TRBV27 and TRBJ1-2, with 9 bases identical to TRBD1. Germline V CDR1 and CDR2: MNHEY, SMNVEV (reference sequence). This CDR3 is built from 17 residues. The trim removed 0 bases at V and 5 bases at J, leaving 10 bases unmatched. CDR3 sequence: CASSLSGLADRGYGYTF. CDR3 DNA sequence: TGTGCCAGCAGTTTATCAGGGTTGGCGGACAGGGGATATGGCTACACCTTC.

The rearrangement uses TRBV12-5 and TRBJ2-2, with D perhaps TRBD2 (6 bases). CDR1 is LGHNT, CDR2 FRNRAP, per germline. The CDR3 covers 18 residues. Trimming took off 1 base at V and 6 bases at J, with 21 bases between the two ends. The CDR3 bases are TGTGCTAGTGGTTTGGGCAAGAAGGAGGGAATGGTGGCCGGGGAGCTGTTTTTT. Amino acid sequence: CASGLGKKEGMVAGELFF.

V is TRBV7-8 and J is TRBJ1-1, with D perhaps TRBD1 (6 bases). Germline V gene lookup returns CDR1 SGHVS and CDR2 FQNEAQ. The CDR3 is made up of 13 amino acids. The germline V and J ends were trimmed by 1 base and 5 bases, with 8 bases remaining between them. CDR3 amino acids: CASSLVRGTEAFF. In DNA form, the CDR3 reads TGTGCCAGCAGCTTAGTGAGGGGGACTGAAGCTTTCTTT. The variable domain in full, with the rest retrieved from reference TRBV7-8 and TRBJ1-1, is GAGVSQSPRYKVAKRGQDVALRCDPISGHVSLFWYQQALGQGPEFLTYFQNEAQLDKSGLPSDRFFAERPEGSVSTLKIQRTQQEDSAVYLCASSLVRGTEAFFGQGTRLTVV.

The chain has TRBV11-2 and TRBJ1-2; TRBD1 agrees at 9 bases. The CDR3 runs to 16 residues. Germline-derived CDR1 and CDR2 are SGHAT and FQNNGV. V gave up 7 bases and J gave up 5 bases; unmatched junction bases: 14. DNA of the CDR3: TGTGCCAGCACCACCCCGGGACAGGGATTGGGATATGGCTACACCTTC. This encodes CASTTPGQGLGYGYTF. Variable domain in full (rest from reference TRBV11-2 and TRBJ1-2): EAGVAQSPRYKIIEKRQSVAFWCNPISGHATLYWYQQILGQGPKLLIQFQNNGVVDDSQLPKDRFSAERLKGVDSTLKIQPAKLEDSAVYLCASTTPGQGLGYGYTFGSGTRLTVV.

This clone was found once. The rearrangement joins TRBV19 to TRBJ1-6; D may be TRBD1 (6 bases). The V gene's germline CDR1 is LNHDA and CDR2 SQIVND (reference sequence). This CDR3 contains 15 residues. Trimming left V 4 bases short and J 6 bases short, with 13 bases between. Written as DNA, the CDR3 is TGTGCCAGTAGTAAGACCACAGGGAGTAATTCACCCCTCCACTTT. Translating it yields CASSKTTGSNSPLHF.

This chain joins TRBV7-9 and TRBJ2-7; a weak D match, TRBD1 (6 bases). V shed 2 bases and J shed 2 bases, with 13 bases lying between them. CDR1 and CDR2 from the germline V gene are SEHNR and FQNEAQ (reference sequence). There are 15 residues in the CDR3. CDR3 region: CASSLQGNGPYEQYF. The CDR3 DNA reads TGTGCCAGCAGCTTACAGGGGAACGGGCCCTACGAGCAGTACTTC.

This clone has a handful of counts. This chain links TRBV7-9 with TRBJ2-5; 8 nucleotides align to TRBD2. The CDR3 covers 18 residues. Germline V lookup: CDR1 SEHNR, CDR2 FQNEAQ (reference sequence). The V gene end was trimmed by 1 base and the J gene end by 4 bases; junction bases not matched to a gene: 14. The CDR3 region has the DNA TGTGCCAGCAGCTTAGGAAACGAGCGGGAGTTGTCCGGAGAGACCCAGTACTTC. It translates to CASSLGNERELSGETQYF.

The chain recombines TRBV24-1 with TRBJ2-1; 7 bases align to TRBD2. CDR1 is KGHDR and CDR2 is SFDVKD in the germline V gene. CDR3 length: 14 amino acids. Losses at the gene ends were 3 bases for V and 8 bases for J; bases not matched to a gene: 6. CDR3 bases: TGTGCCACCAGTGATCCGCGGGAGAGCGATGAGCAGTTCTTC. Protein: CATSDPRESDEQFF.

Of note for this clone: A much bigger clone sits one base away, suggesting this may be a read error. V gene TRBV11-2 combines with J gene TRBJ2-7; D remains ambiguous. The CDR3 runs 13 residues. Per germline, CDR1 SGHAT and CDR2 FQNNGV. V was shortened by 1 base and J by 2 bases, with 6 bases between the two germline ends. CDR3 amino acids: CASSLGPAYEQYF. The CDR3 coding sequence is TGTGCCAGCAGCTTAGGGCCAGCCTACGAGCAGTACTTC.